This T cell receptor beta chain is from a study of blood T cell repertoires in COVID-19. Overall study: Acute and convalescent COVID-19 specimens originated in the United States, Italy and Spain. Nucleic acid was either cDNA or gDNA, and it came from T cells, B-cell-depleted T cells, or PBMCs.

Original processing notes: Reference gene primer amplification gave estimated nucleated cell counts. The method was immunoSEQ multiplex PCR; TCRdb's version includes in-frame clones alone and lacks a portion of them. That table supplies the V and J calls and clone size; D and trimming were determined from the DNA. In the table there are about 240,000 clones, roughly 82% of which are singletons. This CDR3 has 15 amino acids. V lost 2 bases and J lost 3; bases outside the gene matches: 3. Germline loops: CDR1 SGDLS, CDR2 YYNGEE. The TCR sequence derives from a man aged 80 or over with acute or convalescent COVID-19. This sequence joins TRBV9 and TRBJ1-3; 9 nucleotides agree with TRBD1. The material sequenced was peripheral blood. The CDR3 protein is CASSVGTGSGNTIYF. The CDR3 DNA follows: TGTGCCAGCAGCGTCGGGACAGGGAGTGGAAACACCATATATTTT.